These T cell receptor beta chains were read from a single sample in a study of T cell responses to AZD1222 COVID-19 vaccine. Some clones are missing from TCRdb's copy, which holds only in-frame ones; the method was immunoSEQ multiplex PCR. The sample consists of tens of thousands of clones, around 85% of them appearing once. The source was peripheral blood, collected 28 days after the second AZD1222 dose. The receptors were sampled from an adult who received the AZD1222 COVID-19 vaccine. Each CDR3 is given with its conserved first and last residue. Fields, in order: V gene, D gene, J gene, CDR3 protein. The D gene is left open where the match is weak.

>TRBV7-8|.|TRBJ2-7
CASSPNWGGNSYEQYF
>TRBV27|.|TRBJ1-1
CASSLRGGTEAFF
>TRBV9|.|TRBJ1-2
CASSAGILYGYTF
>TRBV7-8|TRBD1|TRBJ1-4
CASSLPQGAGEKLFF
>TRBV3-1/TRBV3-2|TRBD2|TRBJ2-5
CASSQVRGGEETQYF
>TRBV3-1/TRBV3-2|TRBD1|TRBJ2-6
CASSQDSGQGRIVRYTGANVLTF
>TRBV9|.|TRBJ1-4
CASSPGLVTNEKLFF
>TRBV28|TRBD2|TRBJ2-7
CASSLGLAGASYEQYF
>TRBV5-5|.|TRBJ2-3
CASSVDLRADTQYF
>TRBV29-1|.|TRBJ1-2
CSARRDLKDGYTF
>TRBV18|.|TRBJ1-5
CASSPMGGSNQPQHF
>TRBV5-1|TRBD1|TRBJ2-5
CASSLRTDRDLQETQYF
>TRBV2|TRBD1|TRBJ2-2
CASSSLQGAGELFF
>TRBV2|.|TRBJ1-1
CASSDWQKEAFF
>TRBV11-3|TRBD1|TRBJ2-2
CASSADRSAGELFF
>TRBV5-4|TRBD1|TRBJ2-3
CASSLRRDRGTDTQYF
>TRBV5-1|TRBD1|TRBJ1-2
CASSPVPGQGLGGYTF
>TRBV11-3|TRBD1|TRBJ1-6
CASSRGQNNSPLHF
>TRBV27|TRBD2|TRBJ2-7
CASSPLAGGILREQYF
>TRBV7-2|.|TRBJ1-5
CASSLAGGRYSNQPQHF
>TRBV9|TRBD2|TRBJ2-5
CASSGTSRGETQYF
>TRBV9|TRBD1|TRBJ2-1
CASSGQGTGEQFF
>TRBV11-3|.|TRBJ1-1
CASSQYYTEAFF
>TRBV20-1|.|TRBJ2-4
CKEGWGNIQYF
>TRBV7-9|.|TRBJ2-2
CASRNRGDHTGELFF
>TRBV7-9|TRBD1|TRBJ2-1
CASSSPRGPYNEQFF
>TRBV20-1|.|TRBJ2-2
CSARAGELFF
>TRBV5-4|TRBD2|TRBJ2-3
CASSLGGLAGAMGDTQYF
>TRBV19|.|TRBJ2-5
CASSPFFPYSGETQYF
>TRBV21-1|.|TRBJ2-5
CASFTPGQGSKTQYF
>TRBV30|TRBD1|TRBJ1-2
CARGQGSRYGYTF
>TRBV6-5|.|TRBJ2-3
CASQGWSTDTQYF
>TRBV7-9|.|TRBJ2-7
CASSSGRTYEQYF
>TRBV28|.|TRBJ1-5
CASSLPTVVSNQPQHF
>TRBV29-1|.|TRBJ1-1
CSADRSNTEAFF
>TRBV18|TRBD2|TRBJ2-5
CASSPGLEVTQYF
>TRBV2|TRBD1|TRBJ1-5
CASSMTGEYQPQHF
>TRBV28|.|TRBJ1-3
CASCLGGVGGNTIYF
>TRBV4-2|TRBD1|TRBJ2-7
CASSQAGTEYYEQYF
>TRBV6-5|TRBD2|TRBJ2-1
CASKRGHNEQFF
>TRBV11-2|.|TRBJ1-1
CASSLRGKNTEAFF
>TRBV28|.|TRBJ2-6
CASSFEYFNSGANVLTF
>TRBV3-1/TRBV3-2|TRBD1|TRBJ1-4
CASSHGTGGLNEKLFF